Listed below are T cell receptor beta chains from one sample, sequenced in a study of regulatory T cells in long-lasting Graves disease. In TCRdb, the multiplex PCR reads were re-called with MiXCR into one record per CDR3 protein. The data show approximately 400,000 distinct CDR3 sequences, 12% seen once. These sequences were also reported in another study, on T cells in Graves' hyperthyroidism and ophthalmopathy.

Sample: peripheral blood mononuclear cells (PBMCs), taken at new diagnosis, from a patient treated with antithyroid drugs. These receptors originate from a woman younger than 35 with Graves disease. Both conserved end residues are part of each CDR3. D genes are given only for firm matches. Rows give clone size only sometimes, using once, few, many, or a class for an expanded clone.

CDR3nt: TGCAGTGCTAGAGGGGTCAGGGCAGGCAATGAGCAGTTCTTC
CDR3aa: CSARGVRAGNEQFF
v_gene: TRBV20-1
d_gene: -
abundance: many
j_gene: TRBJ2-1

CDR3nt: TGTGCCAGCAGCCCATATGCTGGGGCACTGGGCGAGCAGTACTTC
CDR3aa: CASSPYAGALGEQYF
v_gene: TRBV11-3
d_gene: -
abundance: many
j_gene: TRBJ2-7

CDR3nt: TGTGCCAGCAGTTTAGGACTAGTTCAGGGCGGGGCGGCCAACGTCCTGACTTTC
CDR3aa: CASSLGLVQGGAANVLTF
v_gene: TRBV27
d_gene: TRBD2
abundance: many
j_gene: TRBJ2-6

CDR3nt: TGTGCCAGCAGTGAATATACTAGCGGGGGGGCTAACACCGGGGAGCTGTTTTTT
CDR3aa: CASSEYTSGGANTGELFF
v_gene: TRBV25-1
d_gene: TRBD2
abundance: -
j_gene: TRBJ2-2

CDR3nt: TGCAGTGCTAGAGATCTCTCGGCGGGGTTAGGGGATACGCAGTATTTT
CDR3aa: CSARDLSAGLGDTQYF
v_gene: TRBV20-1
d_gene: -
abundance: many
j_gene: TRBJ2-3

CDR3nt: TGTGCCACCAGCAGAGATCCACGGAACACTGAAGCTTTCTTT
CDR3aa: CATSRDPRNTEAFF
v_gene: TRBV15
d_gene: -
abundance: many
j_gene: TRBJ1-1

CDR3nt: TGCGCCAGCAGCCAAGATCGGCAGGCTTTCTTT
CDR3aa: CASSQDRQAFF
v_gene: TRBV11-2
d_gene: -
abundance: many
j_gene: TRBJ1-1

CDR3nt: TGCGCCAGCAGCCAAGATCCAGGCACCAATCAGCCCCAGCATTTT
CDR3aa: CASSQDPGTNQPQHF
v_gene: TRBV4-1
d_gene: -
abundance: many
j_gene: TRBJ1-5

CDR3nt: TGTGCCTGGAGCGGGACCCGTCAAGAGACCCAGTACTTC
CDR3aa: CAWSGTRQETQYF
v_gene: TRBV30
d_gene: -
abundance: many
j_gene: TRBJ2-5

CDR3nt: TGTGCCAGCAGCCAAGGCTTGAGCCTCGGCGAGCAGTACTTC
CDR3aa: CASSQGLSLGEQYF
v_gene: TRBV14
d_gene: -
abundance: few
j_gene: TRBJ2-7

CDR3nt: TGTGCCAGCAGCTATTCGACTCCAGGGAACACTGAAGCTTTCTTT
CDR3aa: CASSYSTPGNTEAFF
v_gene: TRBV5-4
d_gene: -
abundance: many
j_gene: TRBJ1-1

CDR3nt: TGTGCCAGCTCAAGCGGGATTCTGAACACTGAAGCTTTCTTT
CDR3aa: CASSSGILNTEAFF
v_gene: TRBV2
d_gene: -
abundance: many
j_gene: TRBJ1-1

CDR3nt: TGTGCCAGCAGTCCCCCGGACAGAGGGAATTCACCCCTCCACTTT
CDR3aa: CASSPPDRGNSPLHF
v_gene: TRBV12-3/TRBV12-4
d_gene: -
abundance: many
j_gene: TRBJ1-6